This T cell receptor (beta chain) was captured by sequencing in a study of T cell responses to AZD1222 COVID-19 vaccine. Study-level points and caveats: Researchers report vaccine-associated CD4 TCRs spanning spike, with dominance at 160-218 and 743-854. When two AZD1222 doses had been given, Spike-specific TCR breadth and depth rose. A mostly white British donor set with more females was recruited, and clonal diversity was possibly underestimated. In the spike-specific TCR repertoire, nearly half reportedly target unmutated variant regions.

Per germline, CDR1 MRHNA and CDR2 SNTAGT. Losses at the gene ends were 5 bases for V and 4 bases for J; bases not matched to a gene: 7. The CDR3 spans 14 residues. Remarks on this clone: No antigen is known for it.

Sequencing used immunoSEQ multiplex PCR; TCRdb keeps in-frame clones, though not all of them. The data show approximately 100,000 clones, 88% seen once. This chain links TRBV6-4 with TRBJ1-2; the match to TRBD1 covers 7 bases. Here the sequenced sample was peripheral blood, taken on day 0 of MenACWY control vaccination. The sequence was obtained from an adult in good health. The CDR3: CASSPTTGSYGYTF. DNA for the CDR3: TGTGCCAGCAGTCCAACGACAGGGTCCTATGGCTACACCTTC.